The 16 T cell receptor beta chains in this list originate from one sample, sequenced in a study of human T cells and chemical hapten exposure. Sample time point: patch test 2, 6 weeks after DPC sensitization. Treatment defined: therapeutic diphenylcyclopropenone sensitization with weekly scalp DPC. Using its own MiXCR run on the RACE reads, TCRdb lists one record per CDR3 protein. This repertoire shows about 89,000 distinct CDR3 sequences, more than 9.5% found once; its top ten account for under 2.5%. Specimen: whole blood, collected in connection with sensitization to the hapten diphenylcyclopropenone (DPC). The receptors here all came from a man between 35 and 55 years old with alopecia areata. Some clones in this sample may be carry-over from other donors' samples.

This chain joins TRBV6-2 or TRBV6-3 and TRBJ2-7, with D perhaps matching TRBD2 (5 bases). The ends were cut back, 2 bases at V and 1 base at J, with 15 bases in the middle. Germline V gene data show CDR1 as MNHEY and CDR2 as SVGEGT. This CDR3 region has 16 residues. CDR3 in amino acids: CASSYAREGRSYEQYV. The CDR3 region has the DNA TGTGCCAGCAGTTACGCTCGGGAAGGAAGATCCTACGAGCAGTACGTC.

This clonotype came up many times. This sequence joins TRBV29-1 and TRBJ2-1, with 15 bases that match TRBD2. This CDR3 is built from 16 residues. Germline values: CDR1 SQVTM, CDR2 ANQGSEA. V was pared by 4 bases and J by 7 bases, with 8 bases of the junction left unmatched. The CDR3 DNA follows: TGCAGCGTTGCGGGACTAGCGGGAGGAGGGGGGAATGAGCAGTTCTTC. Its translation is CSVAGLAGGGGNEQFF.

This clonotype was seen a few times. This chain connects TRBV6-5 to TRBJ1-6, with 10 bases matching TRBD1. V shed 5 bases, J shed 10 bases, and the junction held 8 bases outside the gene matches. Germline V lookup: CDR1 MNHEY, CDR2 SVGAGI. CDR3 length: 15 residues. The CDR3 DNA follows: TGTGCCAGCAGTATAACCGGGACAGGGGACTCACCCCTCCACTTT. Amino acids: CASSITGTGDSPLHF.

This chain joins TRBV7-9 and TRBJ1-2; no clear D gene. The germline V and J ends were trimmed by 1 base and 1 base, with 7 bases remaining between them. The germline V gene encodes CDR1 SEHNR and CDR2 FQNEAQ (reference sequence). The CDR3 sequence is 14 residues long. The CDR3 sequence is CASSLDGINYGYTF. CDR3 nucleotide sequence: TGTGCCAGCAGCTTAGACGGGATTAACTATGGCTACACCTTC.

This clonotype turned up a few times. This CDR3 is CASNVGYGGKLFF. Here the CDR3 DNA reads TGTGCCAGTAACGTCGGGTACGGCGGAAAACTGTTTTTT. The chain combines TRBV19 with TRBJ1-4, with D hard to call. V was pared by 7 bases and J by 10 bases, with 16 bases between. CDR1 and CDR2 (germline): LNHDA, SQIVND (reference sequence). There are 13 residues in the CDR3. Full variable domain (missing parts from reference TRBV19 and TRBJ1-4): DGGITQSPKYLFRKEGQNVTLSCEQNLNHDAMYWYRQDPGQGLRLIYYSQIVNDFQKGDIAEGYSVSREKKESFPLTVTSAQKNPTAFYLCASNVGYGGKLFFGSGTQLSVL.

The chain combines TRBV20-1 with TRBJ2-1, with D tentatively TRBD1 (6 bases). In germline, CDR1 is DFQATT, CDR2 SNEGSKA (reference sequence). The CDR3 is 15 residues long. V shed 2 bases and J shed 2 bases, with 13 bases lying between them. The CDR3, as DNA: TGCAGTGCTAGAACCGGGACACTTACCTACAATGAGCAGTTCTTC. This translates into CSARTGTLTYNEQFF.

CDR3 in DNA: TGCGCCAGCAGCTTGGGACAGGGGGCTTCGTCCTACGAGCAGTACGTC. It specifies CASSLGQGASSYEQYV. The chain carries TRBV5-1 and TRBJ2-7, with 10 nucleotides matching TRBD1. Per germline, CDR1 SGHRS and CDR2 YFSETQ. The CDR3 is made up of 16 amino acids. The V gene end was trimmed by 0 bases and the J gene end by 1 base; junction bases not matched to a gene: 4.

The chain uses TRBV6-6 and TRBJ2-1, with D tentatively TRBD1 (9 bases). V lost 7 bases and J lost 3, with 28 bases in between. The germline V gene has CDR1 MNHNY and CDR2 SVGAGI (reference sequence). The CDR3 sequence is 19 residues long. The CDR3 here is CASIRGTGFGGRLYNEQFF. CDR3 nucleotide sequence: TGTGCCAGCATAAGGGGGACAGGGTTCGGCGGGAGGCTCTACAATGAGCAGTTCTTC.

This clonotype came up many times. The chain links TRBV7-8 to TRBJ1-1; D unclear. Germline V gene sequence: CDR1 SGHVS, CDR2 FQNEAQ. The V end was cut by 3 bases, the J end by 1 base, with 9 bases between. This CDR3 spans 14 amino acids. Here the CDR3 reads CASSLVSRNTEAFF. For the CDR3, the DNA is TGTGCCAGCAGCTTGGTCTCTCGGAACACTGAAGCTTTCTTT.

The V call is TRBV6-5, the J call TRBJ2-1, with D maybe TRBD2 (5 bases). Germline-derived CDR1 and CDR2 are MNHEY and SVGAGI. The ends were cut back, 0 bases at V and 9 bases at J, with 12 bases in the middle. CDR3 size: 14 residues. CDR3 sequence (DNA): TGTGCCAGCAGTTACTCGAGTCCGGGATCTGAGCAGTTCTTC. It encodes CASSYSSPGSEQFF.

The sample holds many counts of this clonotype. V gene TRBV7-2 combines with J gene TRBJ1-6; D ambiguous. The CDR3 runs to 12 residues. The V gene lost 2 bases and the J gene lost 10 bases, with 6 bases spanning the gap. Per the germline V gene, CDR1 is SGHTA and CDR2 is FQGNSA. The CDR3 DNA is TGTGCCAGCAGCTTATCAAAGTCACCCCTCCACTTT. This sequence encodes CASSLSKSPLHF.

This clonotype was seen many times. V usage is TRBV28 and J usage is TRBJ2-7; 9 bases match TRBD1. Germline CDR1 reads MDHEN; CDR2 reads SYDVKM. This CDR3 is built from 13 residues. The J segment lost 2 bases and the V segment lost 7 bases, leaving 3 bases of the junction unmatched. CDR3 DNA: TGTGCCAGCAATGGACAGGGGCCCTACGAGCAGTACTTC. Translated: CASNGQGPYEQYF.

Many counts were recorded for this clonotype. The chain has TRBV6-1 and TRBJ2-3; tentative D call: TRBD2 (5 bases). The CDR3 length is 18 residues. Trimming stripped 0 bases from V and 0 bases from J, with 16 bases between. Looked up from germline, CDR1 is MNHNS and CDR2 is SASEGT. The chain's CDR3 is CASSEAIVNGVSTDTQYF. DNA for the CDR3: TGTGCCAGCAGTGAAGCCATCGTAAACGGGGTCAGCACAGATACGCAGTATTTT.

The table lists this clonotype with a few counts. The chain combines TRBV7-9 with TRBJ2-6; D is unresolved. Deletions cut 1 base from V and 3 bases from J, with 4 bases between. This CDR3 region has 14 residues. The germline gives CDR1 SEHNR, CDR2 FQNEAQ (reference sequence). CDR3 nucleotides: TGTGCCAGCAGCTTAGAGAGTGGGGCCAACGTCCTGACTTTC. Residues: CASSLESGANVLTF. Filled out from reference TRBV7-9 and TRBJ2-6, the complete variable domain reads DTGVSQNPRHKITKRGQNVTFRCDPISEHNRLYWYRQTLGQGPEFLTYFQNEAQLEKSRLLSDRFSAERPKGSFSTLEIQRTEQGDSAMYLCASSLESGANVLTFGAGSRLTVL.

The V gene is TRBV20-1, the J gene TRBJ1-1; no definite D call. CDR1 is DFQATT, CDR2 SNEGSKA, per germline (reference sequence). The CDR3 loop spans 10 amino acids. The CDR3 DNA is TGCAGGGACCATAAGAAGGGAGCTTTCTTT. Translated: CRDHKKGAFF.

This clonotype has just a few counts. V gene TRBV12-3 or TRBV12-4 combines with J gene TRBJ1-2; perhaps TRBD1 as D (5 bases). This CDR3 comprises 13 residues. Trimming left V 5 bases short and J 4 bases short, with 11 bases between. The CDR3 here is CASSTGFGYGYTF. The DNA of the CDR3 is TGTGCCAGCAGTACAGGATTTGGCTATGGCTACACCTTC.